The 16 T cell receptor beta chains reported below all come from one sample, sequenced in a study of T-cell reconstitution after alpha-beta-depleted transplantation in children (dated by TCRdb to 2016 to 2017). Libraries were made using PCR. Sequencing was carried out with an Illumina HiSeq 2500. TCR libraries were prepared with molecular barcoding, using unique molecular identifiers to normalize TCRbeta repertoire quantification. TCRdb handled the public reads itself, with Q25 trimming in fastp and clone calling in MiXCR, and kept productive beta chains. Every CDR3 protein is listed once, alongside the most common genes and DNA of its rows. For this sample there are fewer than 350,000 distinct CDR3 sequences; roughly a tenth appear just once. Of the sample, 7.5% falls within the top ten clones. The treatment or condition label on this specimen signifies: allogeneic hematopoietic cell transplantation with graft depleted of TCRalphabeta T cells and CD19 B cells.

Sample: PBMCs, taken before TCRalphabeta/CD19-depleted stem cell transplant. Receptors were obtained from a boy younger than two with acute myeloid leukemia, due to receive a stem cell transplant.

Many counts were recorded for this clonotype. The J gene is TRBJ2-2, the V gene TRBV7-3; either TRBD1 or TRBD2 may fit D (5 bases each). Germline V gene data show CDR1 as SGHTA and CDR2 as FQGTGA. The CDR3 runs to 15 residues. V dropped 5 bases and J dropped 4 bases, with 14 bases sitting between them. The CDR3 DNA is TGTGCCAGCAGCCCTGGGACCCAAATCACCGGGGAGCTGTTTTTT. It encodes CASSPGTQITGELFF. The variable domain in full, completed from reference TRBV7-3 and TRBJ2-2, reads GAGVSQTPSNKVTEKGKYVELRCDPISGHTALYWYRQSLGQGPEFLIYFQGTGAADDSGLPNDRFFAVRPEGSVSTLKIQRTERGDSAVYLCASSPGTQITGELFFGEGSRLTVL.

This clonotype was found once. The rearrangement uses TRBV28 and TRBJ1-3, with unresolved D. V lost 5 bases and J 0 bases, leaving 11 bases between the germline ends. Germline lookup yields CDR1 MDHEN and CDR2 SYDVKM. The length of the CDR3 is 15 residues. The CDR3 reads CASSPSIGSGNTIYF. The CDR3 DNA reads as TGTGCCAGCAGTCCCAGTATTGGCTCTGGAAACACCATATATTTT.

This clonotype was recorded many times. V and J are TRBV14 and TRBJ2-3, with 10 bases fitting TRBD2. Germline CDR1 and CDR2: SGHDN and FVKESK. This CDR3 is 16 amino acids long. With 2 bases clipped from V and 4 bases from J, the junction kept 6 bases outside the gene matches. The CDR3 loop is CASSQRESGRADTQYF. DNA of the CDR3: TGTGCCAGCAGCCAAAGGGAGAGCGGGAGGGCAGATACGCAGTATTTT.

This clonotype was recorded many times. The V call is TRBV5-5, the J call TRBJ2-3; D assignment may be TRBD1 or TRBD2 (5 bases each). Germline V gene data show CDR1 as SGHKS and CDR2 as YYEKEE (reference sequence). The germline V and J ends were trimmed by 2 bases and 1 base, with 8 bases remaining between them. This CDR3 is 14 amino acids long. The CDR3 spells CASSFLGGTDTQYF. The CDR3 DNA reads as TGTGCCAGCAGCTTCTTGGGGGGCACAGATACGCAGTATTTT.

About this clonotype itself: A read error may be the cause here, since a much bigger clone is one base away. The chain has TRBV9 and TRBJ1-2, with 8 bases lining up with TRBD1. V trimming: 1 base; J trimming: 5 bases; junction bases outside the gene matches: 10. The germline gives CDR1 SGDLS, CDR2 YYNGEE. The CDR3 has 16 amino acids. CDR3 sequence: CASSVSPDRAGYGYTF. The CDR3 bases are TGTGCCAGCAGCGTAAGCCCGGACAGGGCAGGGTATGGCTACACCTTC.

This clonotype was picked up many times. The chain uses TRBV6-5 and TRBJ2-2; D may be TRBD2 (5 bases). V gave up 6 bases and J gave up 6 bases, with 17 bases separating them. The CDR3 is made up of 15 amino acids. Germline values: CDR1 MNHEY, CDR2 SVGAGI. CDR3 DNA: TGTGCCAGCAGCACCGGGATTTGGCGGCCCGGGGAGCTGTTTTTT. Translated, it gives CASSTGIWRPGELFF.

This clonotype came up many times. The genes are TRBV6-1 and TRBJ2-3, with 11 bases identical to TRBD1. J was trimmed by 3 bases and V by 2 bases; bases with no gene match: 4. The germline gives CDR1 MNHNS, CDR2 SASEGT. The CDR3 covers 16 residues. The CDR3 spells CASSERTGGWTDTQYF. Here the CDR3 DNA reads TGTGCCAGCAGTGAAAGGACAGGGGGCTGGACAGATACGCAGTATTTT.

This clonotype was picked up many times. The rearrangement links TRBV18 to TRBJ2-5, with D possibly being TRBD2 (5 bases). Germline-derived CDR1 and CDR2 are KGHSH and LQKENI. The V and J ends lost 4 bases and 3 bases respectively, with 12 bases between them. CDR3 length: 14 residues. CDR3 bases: TGTGCCAGCTCACTCCCCAACGGGAAAGAGACCCAGTACTTC. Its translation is CASSLPNGKETQYF.

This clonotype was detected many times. DNA of the CDR3: TGTGCCAGCACCGTGGGGATCGCAGAGACCCAGTACTTC. Amino acids: CASTVGIAETQYF. The chain joins TRBV28 to TRBJ2-5; D ambiguous. CDR3 length: 13 residues. Germline V lookup: CDR1 MDHEN, CDR2 SYDVKM. The ends were cut back, 7 bases at V and 4 bases at J, with 13 bases in the middle.

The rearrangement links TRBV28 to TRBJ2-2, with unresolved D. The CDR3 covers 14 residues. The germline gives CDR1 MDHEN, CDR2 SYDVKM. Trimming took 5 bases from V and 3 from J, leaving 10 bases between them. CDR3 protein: CASSLRPDTGELFF. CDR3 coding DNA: TGTGCCAGCAGTCTCCGGCCGGACACCGGGGAGCTGTTTTTT.

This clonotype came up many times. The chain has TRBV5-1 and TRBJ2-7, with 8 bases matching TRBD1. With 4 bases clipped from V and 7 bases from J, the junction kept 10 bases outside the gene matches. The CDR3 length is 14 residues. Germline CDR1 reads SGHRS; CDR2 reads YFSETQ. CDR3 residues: CASSNRQGLGEQYF. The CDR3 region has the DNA TGCGCCAGCAGCAACAGACAGGGGCTGGGTGAGCAGTACTTC.

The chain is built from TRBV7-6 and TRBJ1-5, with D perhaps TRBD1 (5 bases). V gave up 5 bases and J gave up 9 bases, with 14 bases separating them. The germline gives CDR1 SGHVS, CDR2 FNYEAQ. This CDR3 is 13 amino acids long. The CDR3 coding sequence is TGTGCCAGCAGCCCCCTGGACATTCCGCCCCAGCATTTT. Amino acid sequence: CASSPLDIPPQHF.

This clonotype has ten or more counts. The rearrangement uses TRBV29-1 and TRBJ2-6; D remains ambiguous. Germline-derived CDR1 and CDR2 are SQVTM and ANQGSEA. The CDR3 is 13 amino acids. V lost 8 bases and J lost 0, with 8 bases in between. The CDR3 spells CSFTDSGANVLTF. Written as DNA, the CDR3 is TGCAGCTTTACAGACTCTGGGGCCAACGTCCTGACTTTC. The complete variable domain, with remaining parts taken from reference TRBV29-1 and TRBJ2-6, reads SAVISQKPSRDICQRGTSLTIQCQVDSQVTMMFWYRQQPGQSLTLIATANQGSEATYESGFVIDKFPISRPNLTFSTLTVSNMSPEDSSIYLCSFTDSGANVLTFGAGSRLTVL.

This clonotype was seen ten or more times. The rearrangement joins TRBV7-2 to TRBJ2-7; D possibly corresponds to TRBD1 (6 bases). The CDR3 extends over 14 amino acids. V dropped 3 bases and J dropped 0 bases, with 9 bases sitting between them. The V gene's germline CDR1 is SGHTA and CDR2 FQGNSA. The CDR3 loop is CASSLDSFSYEQYF. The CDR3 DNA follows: TGTGCCAGCAGCTTGGACAGCTTCTCCTACGAGCAGTACTTC.

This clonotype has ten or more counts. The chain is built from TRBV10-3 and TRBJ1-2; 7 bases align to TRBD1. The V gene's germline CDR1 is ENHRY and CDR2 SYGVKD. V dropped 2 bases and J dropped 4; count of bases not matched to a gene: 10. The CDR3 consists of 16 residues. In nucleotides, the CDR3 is TGTGCCATCAGTGAGATTGACGCCGGGACAGCCTATGGCTACACCTTC. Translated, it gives CAISEIDAGTAYGYTF.

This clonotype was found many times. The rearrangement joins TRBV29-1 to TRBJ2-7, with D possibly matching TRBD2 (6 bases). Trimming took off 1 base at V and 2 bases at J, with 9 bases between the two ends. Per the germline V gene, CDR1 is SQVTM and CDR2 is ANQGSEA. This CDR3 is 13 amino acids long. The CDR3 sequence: CSVEGGDAYEQYF. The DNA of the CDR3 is TGCAGCGTTGAAGGGGGGGACGCCTACGAGCAGTACTTC.